Listed below are T cell receptor beta chains from one sample, sequenced in a study of Graves' ophthalmopathy and Graves' hyperthyroidism. One entry per CDR3 protein results from TCRdb running MiXCR on the multiplex PCR reads. Here the sample spans a few hundred thousand distinct CDR3 sequences, 15% to 20% being singletons. Sequences were obtained from peripheral blood. The receptors shown here come from an adult woman with stable Graves' hyperthyroidism. Both conserved end residues are part of each CDR3. The size entry is marked missing in some rows and otherwise reads once, few, many or a size class.

V	size	J	length	CDR3
TRBV24-1	many	TRBJ2-5	15	CATSDPGTVEETQYF
TRBV7-2	many	TRBJ1-6	17	CASSLYPSGGSNSPLHF
TRBV6-5	once	TRBJ2-5	13	CASVGGAFETQYF
TRBV5-1	.	TRBJ2-5	15	CASSAGTPRRETQYF
TRBV7-8	.	TRBJ2-7	14	CASSTHDRTYEQYF
TRBV20-1	.	TRBJ2-7	14	CSASGGLRSYEQYF
TRBV5-1	many	TRBJ1-1	13	CASSSGMNTEAFF
TRBV18	.	TRBJ2-7	15	CASSPPSTGRNEQYF
TRBV12-3/TRBV12-4	many	TRBJ2-7	12	CASSSDTGEQYF
TRBV7-2	many	TRBJ1-5	15	CASSPQGLGNQPQHF
TRBV12-3/TRBV12-4	many	TRBJ1-3	15	CASSHRDSIGNTIYF
TRBV18	.	TRBJ1-5	16	CASSPKPQGARQPQHF
TRBV27	many	TRBJ2-6	16	CASSLLTEAGANVLTF
TRBV5-1	many	TRBJ2-7	13	CASSLGQPGEQYF
TRBV12-3/TRBV12-4	many	TRBJ2-2	15	CASSQTPSFTGELFF
TRBV3-1	few	TRBJ2-4	12	CASSQIEGIQYF
TRBV6-2/TRBV6-3	many	TRBJ1-5	16	CASSITGRYSNQPQHF
TRBV29-1	many	TRBJ2-7	13	CSVVGGPTYEQYF
TRBV7-2	.	TRBJ1-3	14	CASRKTASGNTIYF
TRBV11-2	many	TRBJ2-7	16	CASSLERAGRTYEQYF
TRBV20-1	many	TRBJ2-5	18	CSADRGRRSRADQETQYF
TRBV6-5	many	TRBJ2-7	13	CASSYGGSYEQYF
TRBV2	many	TRBJ1-2	15	CASRAHPGQGSGYTF
TRBV3-1	few	TRBJ2-7	14	CASTPGQGAREQYF
TRBV20-1	many	TRBJ2-7	14	CSARKREWGHEQYF
TRBV5-1	few	TRBJ1-1	13	CASSQQGQAEAFF
TRBV20-1	many	TRBJ1-3	15	CSARDSRGSGNTIYF